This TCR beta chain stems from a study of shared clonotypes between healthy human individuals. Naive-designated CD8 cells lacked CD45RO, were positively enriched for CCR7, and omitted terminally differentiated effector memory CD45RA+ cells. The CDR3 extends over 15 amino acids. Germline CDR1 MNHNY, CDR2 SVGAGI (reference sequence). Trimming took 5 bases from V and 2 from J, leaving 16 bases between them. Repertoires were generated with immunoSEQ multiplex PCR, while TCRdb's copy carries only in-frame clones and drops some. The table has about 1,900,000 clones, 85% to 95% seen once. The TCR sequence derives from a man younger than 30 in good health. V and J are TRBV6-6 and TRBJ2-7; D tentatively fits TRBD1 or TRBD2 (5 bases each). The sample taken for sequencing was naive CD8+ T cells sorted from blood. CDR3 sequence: CASSDRDVVTYEQYF. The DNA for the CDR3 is TGTGCCAGCAGTGACCGGGACGTAGTTACCTACGAGCAGTACTTC.